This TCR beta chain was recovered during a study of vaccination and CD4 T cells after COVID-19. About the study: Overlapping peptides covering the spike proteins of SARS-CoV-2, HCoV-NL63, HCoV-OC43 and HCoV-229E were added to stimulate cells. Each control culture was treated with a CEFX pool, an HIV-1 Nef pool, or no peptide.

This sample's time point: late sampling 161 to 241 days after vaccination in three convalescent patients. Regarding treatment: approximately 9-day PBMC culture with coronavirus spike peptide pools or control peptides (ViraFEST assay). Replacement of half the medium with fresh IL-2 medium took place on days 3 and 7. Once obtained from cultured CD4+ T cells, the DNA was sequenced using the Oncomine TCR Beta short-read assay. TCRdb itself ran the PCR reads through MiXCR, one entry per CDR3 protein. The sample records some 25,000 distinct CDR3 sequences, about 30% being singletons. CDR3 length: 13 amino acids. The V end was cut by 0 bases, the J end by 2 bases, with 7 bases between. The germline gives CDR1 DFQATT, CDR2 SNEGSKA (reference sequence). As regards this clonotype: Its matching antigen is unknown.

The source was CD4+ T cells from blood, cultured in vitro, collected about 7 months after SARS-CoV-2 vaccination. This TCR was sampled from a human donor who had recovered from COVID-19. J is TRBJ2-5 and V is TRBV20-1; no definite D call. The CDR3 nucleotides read TGCAGTGCTAGAGATGGACCTCAAGAGACCCAGTACTTC. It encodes CSARDGPQETQYF.